The clone carrying this TCR beta chain was picked up a small number of times. Positive CCR7 selection of CD45RO-negative cells yielded the naive CD8 cells, and terminally differentiated effector memory CD45RA+ cells were excluded. The data derive from a study of shared clonotypes between healthy human individuals. The CDR3 has 14 residues. Per the germline V gene, CDR1 is SGHTS and CDR2 is YDEGEE. V was cut by 3 bases and J by 0 bases, with 9 bases left in between. Using immunoSEQ multiplex PCR, the repertoire was profiled, and TCRdb retains in-frame clones only, with some absent. The sample holds nearly 2 million clones, approximately 94% seen once.

The chain combines TRBV5-8 with TRBJ1-2; D gene ambiguous. The specimen was naive CD8+ T cells sorted from blood. This TCR was sampled from a man aged 18 to 30 in good health. CDR3 loop: CASSWLGSNYGYTF. As DNA, the CDR3 is TGTGCCAGCAGCTGGCTAGGATCTAACTATGGCTACACCTTC.